This record looks at one TCR beta chain sequence and its context. The antigen is not known. CDR3 length equals 14 residues. The ends lost 6 bases at V and 1 base at J; junction bases unmatched: 4. CDR1 LNHDA and CDR2 SQIVND come from the germline V gene (reference sequence). The data were produced by immunoSEQ multiplex PCR, yet TCRdb's version contains in-frame clones alone and is incomplete. The sample lists 84,000 or so clones; around 91% were seen once. This entry is derived from a study of T cell responses to AZD1222 COVID-19 vaccine. Regarding the study as a whole: All repertoire sampling was performed exclusively after the peak T cell response. Targets within unmutated variant regions were reportedly found for nearly half of spike-specific TCRs.

This specimen consisted of peripheral blood, obtained on day 0 of MenACWY control vaccination. This chain links TRBV19 with TRBJ2-5, with 8 nucleotides matching TRBD1. The TCR comes from an adult in good health. CDR3 nucleotides: TGTGCCAGTAGGGTTACAGGGGGCCAAGAGACCCAGTACTTC. Protein product: CASRVTGGQETQYF.